This TCR beta chain was retrieved from a study of blood T cell repertoires in COVID-19. Losses at the gene ends were 0 bases for V and 9 bases for J; bases not matched to a gene: 5. CDR3 size: 15 residues. Germline V gene data show CDR1 as SGHVS and CDR2 as FQNEAQ. Sequencing used immunoSEQ multiplex PCR; TCRdb keeps in-frame clones, though not all of them. Counted here are 40,000 to 55,000 clones, around four fifths occurring once; the ten biggest clones make up roughly 5%. The rearrangement links TRBV7-8 to TRBJ2-1; 10 nucleotides match TRBD2. Specimen: peripheral blood. The source is a human donor in a cohort sampled during active COVID-19. Here the CDR3 DNA reads TGTGCCAGCAGCTTAGCCAGCGGGGGGGCCGTTGAGCAGTTCTTC. The encoded protein is CASSLASGGAVEQFF.